The T cell receptor (beta chain) described here comes from a study of control samples from healthy donors and cancer patients. With 2 bases removed from V and 5 bases from J, the gap between germline ends came to 3 bases. Germline V gene lookup returns CDR1 MNHEY and CDR2 SVGEGT. This CDR3 region has 11 residues. Assay: immunoSEQ multiplex PCR; the TCRdb copy retains only in-frame clones and omits some. Of about 130,000 clones detected, 92% appear once; the ten largest clones hold 0.5% to 0.7%. The chain carries TRBV6-2 or TRBV6-3 and TRBJ2-5; D gene uncertain. The source material was PBMCs. The source of this sequence is a man at least 80 years old with head and neck cancer. CDR3 DNA sequence: TGTGCCAGCAGTTACATCGAGACCCAGTACTTC. It encodes CASSYIETQYF.